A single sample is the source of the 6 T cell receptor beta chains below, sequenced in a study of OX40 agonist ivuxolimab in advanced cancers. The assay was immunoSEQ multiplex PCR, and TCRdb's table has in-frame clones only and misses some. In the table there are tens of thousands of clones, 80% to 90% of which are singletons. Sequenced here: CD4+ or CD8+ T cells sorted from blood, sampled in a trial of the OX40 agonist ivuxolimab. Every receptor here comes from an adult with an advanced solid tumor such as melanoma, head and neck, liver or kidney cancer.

CDR3 DNA: TGTGCCAGCAGCCATCGGGACACCTTTGCTAGCACAGATACGCAGTATTTT. This encodes CASSHRDTFASTDTQYF. The genes are TRBV11-2 and TRBJ2-3, with a possible D match to TRBD1 (6 bases). The V gene's germline CDR1 is SGHAT and CDR2 FQNNGV. V was clipped by 5 bases and J by 0 bases, with 18 bases between them. This CDR3 has 17 residues.

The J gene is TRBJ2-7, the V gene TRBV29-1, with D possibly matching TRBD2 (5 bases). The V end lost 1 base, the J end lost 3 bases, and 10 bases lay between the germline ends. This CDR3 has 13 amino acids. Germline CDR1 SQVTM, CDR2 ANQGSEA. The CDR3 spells CSVEVTGVYEQYF. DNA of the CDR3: TGCAGCGTTGAAGTTACCGGGGTCTACGAGCAGTACTTC.

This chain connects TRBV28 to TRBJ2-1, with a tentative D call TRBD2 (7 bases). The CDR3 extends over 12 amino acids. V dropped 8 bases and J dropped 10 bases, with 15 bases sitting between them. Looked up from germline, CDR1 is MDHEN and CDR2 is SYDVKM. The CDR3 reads CASHPGGDEQFF. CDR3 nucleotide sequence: TGTGCCAGCCACCCGGGGGGCGACGAGCAGTTCTTC. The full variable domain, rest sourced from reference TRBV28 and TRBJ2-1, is DVKVTQSSRYLVKRTGEKVFLECVQDMDHENMFWYRQDPGLGLRLIYFSYDVKMKEKGDIPEGYSVSREKKERFSLILESASTNQTSMYLCASHPGGDEQFFGPGTRLTVL.

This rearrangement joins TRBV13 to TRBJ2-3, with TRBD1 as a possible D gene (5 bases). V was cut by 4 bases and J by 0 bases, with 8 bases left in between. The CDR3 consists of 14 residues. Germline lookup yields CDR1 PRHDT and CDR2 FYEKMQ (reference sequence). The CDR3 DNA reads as TGTGCCAGCAGCTACGACAGAAGCACAGATACGCAGTATTTT. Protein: CASSYDRSTDTQYF. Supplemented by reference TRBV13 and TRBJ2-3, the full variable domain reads AAGVIQSPRHLIKEKRETATLKCYPIPRHDTVYWYQQGPGQDPQFLISFYEKMQSDKGSIPDRFSAQQFSDYHSELNMSSLELGDSALYFCASSYDRSTDTQYFGPGTRLTVL.

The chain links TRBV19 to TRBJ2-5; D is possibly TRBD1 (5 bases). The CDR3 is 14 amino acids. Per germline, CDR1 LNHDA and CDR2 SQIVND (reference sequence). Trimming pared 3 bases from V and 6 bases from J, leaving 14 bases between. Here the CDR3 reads CASSMPYRPQTQYF. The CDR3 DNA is TGTGCCAGTAGTATGCCCTACAGGCCGCAGACCCAGTACTTC.

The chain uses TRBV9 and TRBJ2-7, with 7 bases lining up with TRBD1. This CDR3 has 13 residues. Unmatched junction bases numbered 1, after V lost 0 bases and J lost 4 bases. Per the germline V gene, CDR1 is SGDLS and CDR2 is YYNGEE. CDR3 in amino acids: CASSVEGAYEQYF. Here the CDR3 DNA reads TGTGCCAGCAGCGTAGAGGGGGCGTACGAGCAGTACTTC.